The 17 T cell receptor beta chains listed next were all sequenced from one sample in a study of read filtering for tumor transcriptome and immune sequencing. Molecular barcoded adaptors covering alpha/delta and beta/gamma chains were used on around 370 ng RNA. From the reads, TCRdb called clonotypes with MiXCR, one entry per CDR3 protein. The sample lists around 58,000 distinct CDR3 sequences; approximately 15% were seen once. The sequenced material came from a population of CD138-negative cells sorted from bone marrow. These receptors originate from a donor at least 40 years old with multiple myeloma.

This clonotype showed up many times. V is TRBV29-1 and J is TRBJ2-1, with D possibly being TRBD1 or TRBD2 (7 bases each). The CDR3 is made up of 14 amino acids. Germline CDR1 is SQVTM and CDR2 is ANQGSEA. V lost 2 bases to trimming and J lost 1 base, with 9 bases between them. The CDR3 DNA follows: TGCAGCGTTGAACAGGGGGGGTCCTACAATGAGCAGTTCTTC. This gives the protein CSVEQGGSYNEQFF.

V and J are TRBV30 and TRBJ2-5; perhaps TRBD2 as D (5 bases). Germline V gene data show CDR1 as GTSNPN and CDR2 as SVGIG (reference sequence). The V end lost 5 bases, the J end lost 1 base, and 5 bases lay between the germline ends. The CDR3 covers 11 residues. This CDR3 is CAWRGQETQYF. The CDR3 coding sequence is TGTGCCTGGCGGGGCCAAGAGACCCAGTACTTC.

The table lists this clonotype with many counts. The V and J genes are TRBV4-3 and TRBJ2-7; a possible D gene is TRBD1 (6 bases). Trimming left V 5 bases short and J 4 bases short, with 9 bases between. The CDR3 runs 12 residues. The germline V gene encodes CDR1 LGHNA and CDR2 YSLEER. The CDR3 DNA reads TGCGCCAGCAGCTTGACAGGATACGAGCAGTACTTC. Its protein is CASSLTGYEQYF.

The table lists this clonotype with many counts. The gene calls are TRBV7-9 and TRBJ1-1; TRBD1 matches 10 bases. The CDR3 extends over 16 amino acids. From germline, CDR1 is SEHNR and CDR2 FQNEAQ (reference sequence). The J segment lost 4 bases and the V segment lost 1 base, leaving 6 bases of the junction unmatched. The CDR3 DNA reads as TGTGCCAGCAGCTTAGGAGACAGGGGGCGCGGCACTGAAGCTTTCTTT. It is translated as CASSLGDRGRGTEAFF.

This clonotype was observed many times. The rearrangement uses TRBV29-1 and TRBJ2-3; D is undetermined. The germline CDR1 and CDR2 sequences are SQVTM and ANQGSEA. The V and J ends lost 3 bases and 2 bases respectively, with 3 bases between them. This CDR3 is built from 11 residues. The DNA of the CDR3 is TGCAGCGTTGACTACACAGATACGCAGTATTTT. This codes for CSVDYTDTQYF.

This clonotype was seen many times. The CDR3 region is CSGWGGVNNEQYF. CDR3 DNA sequence: TGCAGCGGGTGGGGAGGGGTAAACAACGAGCAGTACTTC. The genes are TRBV29-1 and TRBJ2-7, with 7 bases identical to TRBD2. This CDR3 has 13 residues. V shed 7 bases, J shed 5 bases, and the junction held 11 bases outside the gene matches. Germline loops: CDR1 SQVTM, CDR2 ANQGSEA.

This clonotype was picked up many times. V gene TRBV3-1 combines with J gene TRBJ2-2; D unresolved. This CDR3 comprises 14 residues. In germline, CDR1 is LGHDT, CDR2 YNNKEL (reference sequence). V lost 0 bases to trimming and J lost 10 bases, with 12 bases between them. The CDR3 region has the DNA TGTGCCAGCAGCCAAGATTGGGAAACGGTGGAGCTGTTTTTT. Amino acid sequence: CASSQDWETVELFF. Variable domain in full (rest from reference TRBV3-1 and TRBJ2-2): DTAVSQTPKYLVTQMGNDKSIKCEQNLGHDTMYWYKQDSKKFLKIMFSYNNKELIINETVPNRFSPKSPDKAHLNLHINSLELGDSAVYFCASSQDWETVELFFGEGSRLTVL.

This chain links TRBV7-2 with TRBJ2-3; maybe TRBD2 (5 bases). The CDR3 sequence is 15 residues long. The germline CDR1 and CDR2 sequences are SGHTA and FQGNSA. Trimming pared 2 bases from V and 6 bases from J, leaving 15 bases between. In DNA, the CDR3 is TGTGCCAGCAGCTTACATCCCCAGACGGGGGATACGCAGTATTTT. It codes for CASSLHPQTGDTQYF.

This clonotype was counted a few times. A single base separates this from a much larger clone, so it may be a read error. V and J are TRBV28 and TRBJ1-6; a weak D match, TRBD1 (6 bases). Germline CDR1 reads MDHEN; CDR2 reads SYDVKM. CDR3 length equals 14 residues. The DNA for the CDR3 is TGTGCCGGCAGTTTTGGGGGGCAGAGTTCACCCCTCCACTTT. Its protein is CAGSFGGQSSPLHF. The variable domain in full, with the rest retrieved from reference TRBV28 and TRBJ1-6, is DVKVTQSSRYLVKRTGEKVFLECVQDMDHENMFWYRQDPGLGLRLIYFSYDVKMKEKGDIPEGYSVSREKKERFSLILESASTNQTSMYLCAGSFGGQSSPLHFGNGTRLTVT.

The chain employs TRBV6-5 and TRBJ2-1, with 8 positions matching TRBD2. Germline V gives CDR1 MNHEY, CDR2 SVGAGI. The CDR3 has 13 amino acids. With V trimmed by 6 bases and J by 10 bases, 8 bases remained unmatched. CDR3 residues: CASRSGGPREQFF. In nucleotides, the CDR3 is TGTGCCAGCAGATCGGGAGGGCCCAGAGAGCAGTTCTTC.

CDR3 in amino acids: CASSPYRGAETQYF. The CDR3 DNA follows: TGTGCCAGCAGTCCGTACAGGGGGGCAGAGACCCAGTACTTC. The gene calls are TRBV27 and TRBJ2-5; 8 bases match TRBD1. The CDR3 loop spans 14 amino acids. The V and J ends lost 5 bases and 4 bases, in that order; junction bases with no gene match: 6. Looked up from germline, CDR1 is MNHEY and CDR2 is SMNVEV (reference sequence).

This clonotype has a count of ten or more. The J gene is TRBJ2-1, the V gene TRBV19, with 8 bases fitting TRBD2. The CDR3 extends over 16 amino acids. The V and J ends lost 3 bases and 5 bases, in that order; junction bases with no gene match: 9. The germline CDR1 and CDR2 sequences are LNHDA and SQIVND (reference sequence). CDR3 DNA: TGTGCCAGTAGTATCCCGGGACTAGTGGAAAACAATGAGCAGTTCTTC. It encodes CASSIPGLVENNEQFF.

This chain links TRBV7-3 with TRBJ2-1, with 14 bases identical to TRBD2. With 5 bases clipped from V and 12 bases from J, the junction kept 9 bases outside the gene matches. CDR3 size: 15 residues. CDR1 is SGHTA, CDR2 FQGTGA, per germline. The DNA for the CDR3 is TGTGCCAGCAGCCCCGGGACTAGCGGGAGTTATGTGCAGTTCTTC. It specifies CASSPGTSGSYVQFF.

Concerning this clonotype itself: One junction end disagrees with the germline gene, perhaps due to a read error. This chain uses TRBV6-6 with TRBJ2-7; a possible D gene is TRBD1 (5 bases). Germline V gene sequence: CDR1 MNHNY, CDR2 SVGAGI (reference sequence). The CDR3 covers 15 residues. CDR3 in DNA: TGTGCCAGCAGTTACCCGGACACTTACCTAAGCGAGCAGCACTTC. This codes for CASSYPDTYLSEQHF.

About this clonotype itself: A clone one base away is much larger, so this may be a read error. The J gene is TRBJ2-7, the V gene TRBV7-2, with D maybe TRBD2 (6 bases). V lost 5 bases to trimming and J lost 7 bases, with 15 bases between them. Germline loops: CDR1 SGHTA, CDR2 FQGNSA. The CDR3 is made up of 13 amino acids. CDR3 loop: CASSTGGTREQYF. The CDR3 region has the DNA TGTGCCAGCAGCACCGGAGGGACGCGAGAGCAGTACTTC.

Ten or more counts support this clonotype. J is TRBJ2-3 and V is TRBV6-6; the D gene is possibly TRBD2 (6 bases). The V and J ends lost 2 bases and 1 base respectively, with 16 bases between them. CDR3 length equals 17 residues. Germline V gene sequence: CDR1 MNHNY, CDR2 SVGAGI (reference sequence). The CDR3 spells CASSYGGNRVRTDTQYF. The CDR3 DNA sequence: TGTGCCAGCAGTTACGGCGGGAATAGAGTCCGCACAGATACGCAGTATTTT.

This rearrangement joins TRBV28 to TRBJ1-1; tentatively, D is TRBD1 (6 bases). V was pared by 6 bases and J by 3 bases, with 14 bases between. The CDR3 is 14 amino acids. Germline V CDR1 and CDR2: MDHEN, SYDVKM. The DNA of the CDR3 is TGTGCCAGCAGATCCAGGGGTCTTTACACTGAAGCTTTCTTT. Protein: CASRSRGLYTEAFF.